This T cell receptor beta chain was sequenced for a study of OX40 agonist ivuxolimab in advanced cancers. Germline-derived CDR1 and CDR2 are SNHLY and FYNNEI. The CDR3 length is 12 residues. V dropped 3 bases and J dropped 9 bases, with 9 bases sitting between them. TCRdb's copy holds only in-frame clones and misses some; the assay was immunoSEQ multiplex PCR. The table includes about 20,000 clones, approximately 83% detected once. The input for sequencing was CD4+ or CD8+ T cells sorted from blood, taken in a trial of the OX40 agonist ivuxolimab. This sequence originates from an adult with an advanced solid tumor such as melanoma, head and neck, liver or kidney cancer. The chain joins TRBV2 to TRBJ2-1; D gene unclear. CDR3 bases: TGTGCCAGCAGTGACCGCGGCGGTGAGCAGTTCTTC. Translation: CASSDRGGEQFF.